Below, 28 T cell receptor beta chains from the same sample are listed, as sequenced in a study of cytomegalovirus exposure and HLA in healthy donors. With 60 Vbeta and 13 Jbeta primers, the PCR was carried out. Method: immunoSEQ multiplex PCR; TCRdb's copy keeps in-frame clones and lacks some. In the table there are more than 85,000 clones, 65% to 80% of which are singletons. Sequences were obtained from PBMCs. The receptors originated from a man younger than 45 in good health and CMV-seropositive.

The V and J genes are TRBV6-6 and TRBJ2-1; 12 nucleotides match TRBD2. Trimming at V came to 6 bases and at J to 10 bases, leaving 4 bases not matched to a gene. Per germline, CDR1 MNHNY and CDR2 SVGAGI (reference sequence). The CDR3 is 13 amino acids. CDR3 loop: CASSPGLAGEQFF. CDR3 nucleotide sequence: TGTGCCAGCAGCCCAGGACTAGCGGGGGAGCAGTTCTTC.

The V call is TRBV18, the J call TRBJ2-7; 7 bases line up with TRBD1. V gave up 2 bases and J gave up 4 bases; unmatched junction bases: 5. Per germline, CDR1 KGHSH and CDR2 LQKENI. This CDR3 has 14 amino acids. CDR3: CASSPRQGWYEQYF. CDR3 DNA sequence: TGTGCCAGCTCACCAAGACAGGGTTGGTACGAGCAGTACTTC.

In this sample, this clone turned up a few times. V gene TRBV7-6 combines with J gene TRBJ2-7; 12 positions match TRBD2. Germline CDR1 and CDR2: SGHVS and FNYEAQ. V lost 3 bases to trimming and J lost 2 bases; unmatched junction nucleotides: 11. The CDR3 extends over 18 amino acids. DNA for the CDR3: TGTGCCAGCAGCTTTTCTAGCGGGGGGGAGGATAGCCCCTACGAGCAGTACTTC. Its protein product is CASSFSSGGEDSPYEQYF.

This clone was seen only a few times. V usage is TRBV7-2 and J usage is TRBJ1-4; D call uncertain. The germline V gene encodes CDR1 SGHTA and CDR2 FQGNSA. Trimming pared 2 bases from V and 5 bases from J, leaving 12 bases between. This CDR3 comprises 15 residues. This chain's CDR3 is CASSLLGRENEKLFF. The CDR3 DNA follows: TGTGCCAGCAGCTTACTCGGCCGGGAAAATGAAAAACTGTTTTTT.

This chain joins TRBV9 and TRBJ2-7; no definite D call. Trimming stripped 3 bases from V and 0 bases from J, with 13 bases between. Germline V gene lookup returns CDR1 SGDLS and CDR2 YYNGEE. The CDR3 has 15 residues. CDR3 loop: CASSAGTHSSYEQYF. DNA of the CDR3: TGTGCCAGCAGCGCCGGAACACACAGCTCCTACGAGCAGTACTTC.

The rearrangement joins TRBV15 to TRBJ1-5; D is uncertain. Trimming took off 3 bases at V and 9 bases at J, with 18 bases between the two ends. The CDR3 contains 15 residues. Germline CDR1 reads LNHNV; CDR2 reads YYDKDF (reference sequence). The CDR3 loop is CATSSEGRPQVPQHF. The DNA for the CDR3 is TGTGCCACCAGCAGCGAGGGCAGGCCCCAGGTGCCCCAGCATTTT.

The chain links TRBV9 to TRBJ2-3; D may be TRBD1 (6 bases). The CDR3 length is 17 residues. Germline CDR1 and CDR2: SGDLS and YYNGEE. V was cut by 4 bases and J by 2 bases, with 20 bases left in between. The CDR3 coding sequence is TGTGCCAGCAGCAAAATACAGGGCCCCCCCGTCACAGATACGCAGTATTTT. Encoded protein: CASSKIQGPPVTDTQYF.

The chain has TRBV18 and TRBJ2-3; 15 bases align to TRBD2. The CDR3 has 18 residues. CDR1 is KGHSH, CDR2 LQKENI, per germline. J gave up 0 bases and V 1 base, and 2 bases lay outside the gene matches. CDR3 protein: CASSPRTSGGDSTDTQYF. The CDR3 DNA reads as TGTGCCAGCTCACCACGGACTAGCGGGGGGGATAGCACAGATACGCAGTATTTT.

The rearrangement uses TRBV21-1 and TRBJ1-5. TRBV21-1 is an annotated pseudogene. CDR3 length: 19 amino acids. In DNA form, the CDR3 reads TGTGCCAGCAGCAAAGTGATCGGGGAGGCAAGGCATGGCAATCAGCCCCAGCATTTT. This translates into CASSKVIGEARHGNQPQHF.

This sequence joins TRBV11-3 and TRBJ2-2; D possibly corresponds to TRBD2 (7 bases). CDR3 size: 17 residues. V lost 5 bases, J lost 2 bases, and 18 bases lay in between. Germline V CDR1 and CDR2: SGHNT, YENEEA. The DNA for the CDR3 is TGTGCCAGCAGCGAAATGCGGGGGCCGCATAACACCGGGGAGCTGTTTTTT. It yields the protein CASSEMRGPHNTGELFF.

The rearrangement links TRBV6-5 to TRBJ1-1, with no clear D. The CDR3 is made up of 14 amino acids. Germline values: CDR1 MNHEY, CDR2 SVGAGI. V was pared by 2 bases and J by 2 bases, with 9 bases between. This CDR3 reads CASSYDPGNTEAFF. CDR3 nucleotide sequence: TGTGCCAGCAGTTACGATCCGGGAAACACTGAAGCTTTCTTT.

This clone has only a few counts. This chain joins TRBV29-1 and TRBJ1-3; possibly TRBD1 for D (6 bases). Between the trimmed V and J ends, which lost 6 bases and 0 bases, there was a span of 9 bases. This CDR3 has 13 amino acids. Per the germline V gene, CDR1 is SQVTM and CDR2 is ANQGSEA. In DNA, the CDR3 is TGCAGCGTAACCAGGGGCTCTGGAAACACCATATATTTT. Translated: CSVTRGSGNTIYF.

CDR3 region: CASRVAGGRTDTQYF. The DNA of the CDR3 is TGTGCCAGCCGGGTGGCGGGGGGGCGCACAGATACGCAGTATTTT. This rearrangement joins TRBV5-4 to TRBJ2-3; 9 positions match TRBD2. The CDR3 extends over 15 amino acids. J gave up 1 base and V 7 bases, and 7 bases lay outside the gene matches. Germline V gene sequence: CDR1 SGHNT, CDR2 YYREEE (reference sequence).

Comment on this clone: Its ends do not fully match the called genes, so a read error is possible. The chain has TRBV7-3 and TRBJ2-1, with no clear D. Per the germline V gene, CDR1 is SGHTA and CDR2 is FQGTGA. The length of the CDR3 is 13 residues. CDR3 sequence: CASSQISYNEQFF. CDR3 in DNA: TGCGCCAGCAGCCAGATTTCCTACAATGAGCAGTTCTTC.

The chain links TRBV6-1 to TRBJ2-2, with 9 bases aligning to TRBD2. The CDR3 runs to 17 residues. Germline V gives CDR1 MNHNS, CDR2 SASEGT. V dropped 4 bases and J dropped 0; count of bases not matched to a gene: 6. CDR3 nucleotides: TGTGCCAGCAGTGGCCGGGGACTAGCAACGAACACCGGGGAGCTGTTTTTT. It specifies CASSGRGLATNTGELFF.

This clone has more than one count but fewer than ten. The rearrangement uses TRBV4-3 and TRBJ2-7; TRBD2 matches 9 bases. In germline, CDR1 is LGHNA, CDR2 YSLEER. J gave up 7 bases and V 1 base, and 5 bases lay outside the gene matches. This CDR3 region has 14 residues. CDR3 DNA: TGCGCCAGCAGCCAAGCCCTCCTAGCGGGGGAGCAGTACTTC. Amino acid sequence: CASSQALLAGEQYF.

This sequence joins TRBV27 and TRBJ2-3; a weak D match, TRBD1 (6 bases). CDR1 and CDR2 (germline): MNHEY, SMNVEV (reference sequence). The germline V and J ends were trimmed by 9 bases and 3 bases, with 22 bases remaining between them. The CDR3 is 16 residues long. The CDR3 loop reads CASSRQLGHTTDTQYF. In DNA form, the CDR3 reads TGTGCCAGTTCCCGACAGTTGGGACATACAACAGATACGCAGTATTTT.

The CDR3 reads CASSLGQGNGETQYF. The CDR3 DNA reads TGTGCCAGCAGCCTAGGACAGGGGAACGGTGAGACCCAGTACTTC. This chain joins TRBV7-9 and TRBJ2-5; TRBD1 agrees at 9 bases. Trimming at V came to 5 bases and at J to 5 bases, leaving 9 bases not matched to a gene. The germline V gene has CDR1 SEHNR and CDR2 FQNEAQ (reference sequence). This CDR3 region has 15 residues. The entire variable domain, with the rest obtained from reference TRBV7-9 and TRBJ2-5, is as follows: DTGVSQNPRHKITKRGQNVTFRCDPISEHNRLYWYRQTLGQGPEFLTYFQNEAQLEKSRLLSDRFSAERPKGSFSTLEIQRTEQGDSAMYLCASSLGQGNGETQYFGPGTRLLVL.

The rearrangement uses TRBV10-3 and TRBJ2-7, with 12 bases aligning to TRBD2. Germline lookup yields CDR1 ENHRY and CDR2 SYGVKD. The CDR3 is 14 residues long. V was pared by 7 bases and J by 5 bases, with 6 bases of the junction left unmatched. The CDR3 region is CAITSLAGGHEQYF. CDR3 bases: TGTGCCATCACCAGTCTAGCGGGGGGGCACGAGCAGTACTTC.

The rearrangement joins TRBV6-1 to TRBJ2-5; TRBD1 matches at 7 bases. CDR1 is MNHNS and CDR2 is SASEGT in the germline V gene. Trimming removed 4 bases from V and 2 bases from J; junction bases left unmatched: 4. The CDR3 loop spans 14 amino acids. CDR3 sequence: CASSAGTAQETQYF. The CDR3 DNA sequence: TGTGCCAGCAGTGCCGGGACAGCTCAAGAGACCCAGTACTTC.

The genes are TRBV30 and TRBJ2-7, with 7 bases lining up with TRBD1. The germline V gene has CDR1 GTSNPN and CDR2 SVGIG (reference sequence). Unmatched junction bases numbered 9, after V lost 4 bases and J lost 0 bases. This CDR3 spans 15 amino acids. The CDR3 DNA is TGTGCCTGGAAAAAAGACAGGGCCTTCTCCTACGAGCAGTACTTC. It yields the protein CAWKKDRAFSYEQYF. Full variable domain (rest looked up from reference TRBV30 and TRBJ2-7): SQTIHQWPATLVQPVGSPLSLECTVEGTSNPNLYWYRQAAGRGLQLLFYSVGIGQISSEVPQNLSASRPQDRQFILSSKKLLLSDSGFYLCAWKKDRAFSYEQYFGPGTRLTVT.

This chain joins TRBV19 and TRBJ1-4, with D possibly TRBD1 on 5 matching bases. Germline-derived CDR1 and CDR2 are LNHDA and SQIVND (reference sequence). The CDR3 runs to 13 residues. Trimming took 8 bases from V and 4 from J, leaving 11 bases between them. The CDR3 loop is CASRRTLNEKLFF. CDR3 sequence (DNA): TGTGCCAGTCGAAGGACACTTAATGAAAAACTGTTTTTT.

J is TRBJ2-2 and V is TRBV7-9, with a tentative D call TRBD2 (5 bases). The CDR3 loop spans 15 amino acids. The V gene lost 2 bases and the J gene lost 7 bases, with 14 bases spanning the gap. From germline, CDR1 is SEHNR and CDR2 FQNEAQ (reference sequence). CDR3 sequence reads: CASSLISSPGGELFF. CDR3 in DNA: TGTGCCAGCAGCTTAATTTCTAGCCCGGGCGGGGAGCTGTTTTTT.

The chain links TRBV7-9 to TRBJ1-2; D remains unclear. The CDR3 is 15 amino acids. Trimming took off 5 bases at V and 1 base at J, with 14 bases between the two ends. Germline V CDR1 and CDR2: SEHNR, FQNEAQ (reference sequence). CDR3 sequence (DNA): TGTGCCAGCAGCCTAAGGGAGGGCGGTAACTATGGCTACACCTTC. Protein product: CASSLREGGNYGYTF.

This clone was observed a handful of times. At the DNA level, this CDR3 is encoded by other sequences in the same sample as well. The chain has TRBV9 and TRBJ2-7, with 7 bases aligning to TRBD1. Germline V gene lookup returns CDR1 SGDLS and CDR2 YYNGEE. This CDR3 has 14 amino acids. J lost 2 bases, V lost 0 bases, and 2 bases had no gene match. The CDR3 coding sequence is TGTGCCAGCAGCGTAGGGCAGGGGGCCTACGAGCAGTACTTC. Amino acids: CASSVGQGAYEQYF.

The chain's CDR3 is CASSIAGYNEQFF. CDR3 in DNA: TGTGCCAGTAGTATAGCAGGTTACAATGAGCAGTTCTTC. This chain connects TRBV19 to TRBJ2-1; D is unresolved. The CDR3 totals 13 residues. With 1 base removed from V and 4 bases from J, the gap between germline ends came to 5 bases. The germline V gene encodes CDR1 LNHDA and CDR2 SQIVND (reference sequence).

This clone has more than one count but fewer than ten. CDR3: CASSESNPGASTDTQYF. CDR3 coding DNA: TGTGCCAGCAGTGAATCAAATCCAGGGGCCAGCACAGATACGCAGTATTTT. V usage is TRBV2 and J usage is TRBJ2-3; maybe TRBD1 (6 bases). The germline V gene has CDR1 SNHLY and CDR2 FYNNEI. V dropped 2 bases and J dropped 0 bases, with 15 bases sitting between them. The CDR3 length is 17 residues.

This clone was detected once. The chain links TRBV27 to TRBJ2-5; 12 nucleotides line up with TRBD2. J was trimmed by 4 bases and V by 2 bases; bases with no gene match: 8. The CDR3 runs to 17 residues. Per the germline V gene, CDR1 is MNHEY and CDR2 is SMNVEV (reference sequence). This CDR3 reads CASSLMLAGGPLETQYF. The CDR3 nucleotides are TGTGCCAGCAGTTTAATGCTAGCGGGGGGGCCTCTAGAGACCCAGTACTTC.